This T cell receptor beta chain was recovered during a study of blood T cell repertoires in COVID-19. Whole-study context: Acute and convalescent COVID-19 samples came from the United States, Italy and Spain.

During active infection, Seattle patients enrolled and were then monitored through disease. Original processing notes: Nucleated cell number was recorded as an estimate derived from reference gene primer amplification. Libraries were prepared by immunoSEQ multiplex PCR; TCRdb keeps only in-frame clonotypes and omits some of them. From that table come the V and J calls and clone size; the DNA was used to work out D and trimming. The sample carries 150,000 or so clones, approximately 92% recorded once. CDR3 length: 13 amino acids. Germline values: CDR1 GTSNPN, CDR2 SVGIG (reference sequence). Trimming took 0 bases from V and 5 from J, leaving 8 bases between them.

Material: peripheral blood. The chain is built from TRBV30 and TRBJ2-1; no clear D. This clonotype was sampled from a man aged 25 to 40 with COVID-19, enrolled during active disease. The CDR3 DNA reads as TGTGCCTGGAGTGTACTCACCCACAATGAGCAGTTCTTC. It codes for CAWSVLTHNEQFF. The full variable domain, rest sourced from reference TRBV30 and TRBJ2-1, is SQTIHQWPATLVQPVGSPLSLECTVEGTSNPNLYWYRQAAGRGLQLLFYSVGIGQISSEVPQNLSASRPQDRQFILSSKKLLLSDSGFYLCAWSVLTHNEQFFGPGTRLTVL.